A selection of T cell receptor beta chains follows, all from one sample in a study of cytomegalovirus exposure and HLA in healthy donors. The assay was immunoSEQ multiplex PCR, and TCRdb's table has in-frame clones only and misses some. The profile shows around 150,000 clones, approximately 82% of them singletons. The sequencing input was PBMCs. The receptor set was obtained from a man aged 30 to 39 in good health and CMV-seropositive. CDR3s include the opening cysteine and the closing phenylalanine or tryptophan. The D gene is left open where the match is weak. The size entry is marked missing in some rows and otherwise reads once, few, many or a size class.

D,J,size,V,DNA,CDR3
TRBD1,TRBJ1-2,NA,TRBV5-1,TGCGCCAGCAGCTTGGACTTTGACAGGGGGAAAGGTGGCTACACCTTC,CASSLDFDRGKGGYTF
NA,TRBJ1-2,few,TRBV7-3,TGTGCCAGCAGCTTAATCGCAGGGGCTAACTATGGCTACACCTTC,CASSLIAGANYGYTF
NA,TRBJ1-2,NA,TRBV29-1,TGCAGCGTTGGGCCCGGGACAAAACCCTCCATAGGCTACACCTTC,CSVGPGTKPSIGYTF
NA,TRBJ2-1,once,TRBV5-1,TGCGCCAGCAGCCTGGGATCACAAAATGAGCAGTTCTTC,CASSLGSQNEQFF
NA,TRBJ2-5,NA,TRBV5-8,TGTGCCAGCAGCTTTCAGGGCATAGAGACCCAGTACTTC,CASSFQGIETQYF
TRBD2,TRBJ2-2,NA,TRBV29-1,TGCAGCGTTGCGGGACTAGCGGGAGGGACCTACACCGGGGAGCTGTTTTTT,CSVAGLAGGTYTGELFF
NA,TRBJ2-7,NA,TRBV2,TGTGCCAGCAGTTTACTGCTGGGGGCTGGGGAGCAGTACTTC,CASSLLLGAGEQYF
NA,TRBJ2-3,NA,TRBV4-3,TGCGCCAGCAGCCAAGATAGAGGGGATACGCAGTATTTT,CASSQDRGDTQYF
TRBD2,TRBJ2-7,NA,TRBV2,TGTGCCAGCACGCCGACTAGCGGATCCTACGAGCAGTACTTC,CASTPTSGSYEQYF
NA,TRBJ2-3,NA,TRBV27,TGTGCCAGCAGTTCACCGGGGAAGGGCACAGATACGCAGTATTTT,CASSSPGKGTDTQYF
NA,TRBJ1-4,NA,TRBV6-8,TGTGCCAGCAGCCCCCAGGGTACAACTAATGAAAAACTGTTTTTT,CASSPQGTTNEKLFF
TRBD1,TRBJ2-2,once,TRBV5-4,TGTGCCAGCAGCCGGACAGGGCGGAACACCGGGGAGCTGTTTTTT,CASSRTGRNTGELFF
NA,TRBJ2-5,few,TRBV15,TGTGCCACCAGCAGAGATCGGCTAGCGACGCAGACCCAGTACTTC,CATSRDRLATQTQYF
NA,TRBJ1-4,NA,TRBV5-1,TGCGCCAGCAGCGTCCAGGGAGGGTCTAGTGAAAAACTGTTTTTT,CASSVQGGSSEKLFF
TRBD1,TRBJ1-3,NA,TRBV29-1,TGCAGAGAACGGGACAGGGAAAGAGGAAACACCATATATTTT,CRERDRERGNTIYF